Shown below are 5 T cell receptor beta chains from a single sample sequenced in a study of identifying expanded T cells in peripheral blood. Using immunoSEQ multiplex PCR, the repertoire was profiled, and TCRdb retains in-frame clones only, with some absent. The sample contains some 70,000 clones, roughly nine tenths of which appear only once. The material sequenced was blood. These receptors were obtained from a person between 18 and 75 years old in good health.

This clone is labeled as medium-sized. The chain carries TRBV7-2 and TRBJ2-3; a weak D match, TRBD2 (5 bases). The V end lost 5 bases, the J end lost 8 bases, and 14 bases lay between the germline ends. The V gene's germline CDR1 is SGHTA and CDR2 FQGNSA. This CDR3 has 13 amino acids. The CDR3 DNA reads TGTGCCAGCAGCCCCGGGGTCACCGGTACGCAGTATTTT. It yields the protein CASSPGVTGTQYF. The complete variable domain, with remaining parts taken from reference TRBV7-2 and TRBJ2-3, reads GAGVSQSPSNKVTEKGKDVELRCDPISGHTALYWYRQSLGQGLEFLIYFQGNSAPDKSGLPSDRFSAERTGGSVSTLTIQRTQQEDSAVYLCASSPGVTGTQYFGPGTRLTVL.

V is TRBV11-1 and J is TRBJ1-4; no clear D. Trimming removed 3 bases from V and 3 bases from J, with 8 bases in between. This CDR3 is built from 14 residues. The germline V gene has CDR1 SGHAT and CDR2 FQDESV (reference sequence). The CDR3: CASSFAPANEKLFF. The CDR3 DNA reads TGTGCCAGCAGCTTTGCCCCGGCTAATGAAAAACTGTTTTTT. Full variable domain (rest looked up from reference TRBV11-1 and TRBJ1-4): EAEVAQSPRYKITEKSQAVAFWCDPISGHATLYWYRQILGQGPELLVQFQDESVVDDSQLPKDRFSAERLKGVDSTLKIQPAELGDSAMYLCASSFAPANEKLFFGSGTQLSVL.

Only a few counts were recorded for this clone. The chain carries TRBV29-1 and TRBJ1-4, with a weak D call TRBD1 (6 bases). V shed 5 bases and J shed 3 bases, with 10 bases lying between them. This CDR3 is built from 13 residues. Germline assignment: CDR1 SQVTM and CDR2 ANQGSEA. The CDR3 DNA sequence: TGCAGCGTTTCACAGGGAGCTAATGAAAAACTGTTTTTT. It yields the protein CSVSQGANEKLFF.

The genes are TRBV25-1 and TRBJ1-4, with D unclear. From germline, CDR1 is MGHDK and CDR2 SYGVNS. Trimming stripped 3 bases from V and 10 bases from J, with 12 bases between. The CDR3 loop spans 13 amino acids. CDR3 sequence (DNA): TGTGCCAGCAGTGATTCCCAATTCGGAAAACTGTTTTTT. Protein sequence: CASSDSQFGKLFF.

The chain is built from TRBV7-6 and TRBJ2-7; D remains unclear. V was clipped by 1 base and J by 2 bases, with 6 bases between them. Germline-derived CDR1 and CDR2 are SGHVS and FNYEAQ. This CDR3 is built from 13 residues. This CDR3 is CASSLEGPYEQYF. CDR3 DNA: TGTGCCAGCAGCTTAGAAGGCCCCTACGAGCAGTACTTC.